This is a list of T cell receptor beta chains from one sample in a study of cytomegalovirus exposure and HLA in healthy donors. Produced via immunoSEQ multiplex PCR; TCRdb's table is partial and in-frame only. In the table there are around 200,000 clones, approximately 79% of which are singletons. Sequencing was done on a sample of PBMCs. The receptors derive from a girl aged 2 to 10 in good health and CMV-seronegative. CDR3s include the opening cysteine and the closing phenylalanine or tryptophan. The D gene is left open where the match is weak. For some rows the clone size is stated as once, few or many, or as a class when expanded; others skip it.

D gene: -; V gene: TRBV18; J gene: TRBJ2-7; clone size: -; CDR3 DNA: TGTGCCAGCTCACGAATTGACTGGGACTCCTACGAGCAGTACTTC; CDR3 protein: CASSRIDWDSYEQYF
D gene: -; V gene: TRBV5-6; J gene: TRBJ2-1; clone size: -; CDR3 DNA: TGTGCCAGCAGCTCTGGAGCGCGGAAGCAGTTCTTC; CDR3 protein: CASSSGARKQFF
D gene: TRBD2; V gene: TRBV6-5; J gene: TRBJ2-7; clone size: -; CDR3 DNA: TGTGCCGCGGGGGAAGTCGACGAGCAGTACTTC; CDR3 protein: CAAGEVDEQYF
D gene: -; V gene: TRBV6-6; J gene: TRBJ1-2; clone size: -; CDR3 DNA: TGTGCCAGCAGTTATCTCGCTACCCGCTATGGCTACACCTTC; CDR3 protein: CASSYLATRYGYTF
D gene: TRBD2; V gene: TRBV14; J gene: TRBJ2-1; clone size: -; CDR3 DNA: TGTGCCAGCAGCCCCTTAGCGGGAGGGCCGTGGAATGAGCAGTTCTTC; CDR3 protein: CASSPLAGGPWNEQFF
D gene: TRBD1; V gene: TRBV19; J gene: TRBJ2-1; clone size: -; CDR3 DNA: TGTGCCAGTAGTATTGAATATCCGGGACAGGGATACAATGAGCAGTTCTTC; CDR3 protein: CASSIEYPGQGYNEQFF
D gene: TRBD2; V gene: TRBV7-2; J gene: TRBJ2-1; clone size: -; CDR3 DNA: TGTGCCAGCAGCTTAGGCGGGAGCCCCTACAATGAGCAGTTCTTC; CDR3 protein: CASSLGGSPYNEQFF
D gene: TRBD1; V gene: TRBV6-6; J gene: TRBJ1-2; clone size: -; CDR3 DNA: TGTGCCAGCAGTTGGGGGCAGGGGGCAACTAGTGGCTACACCTTC; CDR3 protein: CASSWGQGATSGYTF
D gene: -; V gene: TRBV5-5; J gene: TRBJ1-1; clone size: few; CDR3 DNA: TGTGCCAGCAGCTTGGAAGGTCAGAGAGGGGCTTTCTTT; CDR3 protein: CASSLEGQRGAFF
D gene: -; V gene: TRBV6-5; J gene: TRBJ2-3; clone size: -; CDR3 DNA: TGTGCCAGCAGTTCGGGGAACACAGATACGCAGTATTTT; CDR3 protein: CASSSGNTDTQYF
D gene: TRBD1; V gene: TRBV7-9; J gene: TRBJ2-3; clone size: -; CDR3 DNA: TGTGCCAGCAGTCTGAAGACAGGGACAGATACGCAGTATTTT; CDR3 protein: CASSLKTGTDTQYF
D gene: -; V gene: TRBV11-2; J gene: TRBJ2-3; clone size: -; CDR3 DNA: TGTGCCAGCAGCCCGACTCTAGTGACGCAGTATTTT; CDR3 protein: CASSPTLVTQYF
D gene: -; V gene: TRBV7-2; J gene: TRBJ2-1; clone size: -; CDR3 DNA: TGTGCCAGCAGCTCCTCTAGGCGTGAGCAGTTCTTC; CDR3 protein: CASSSSRREQFF
D gene: -; V gene: TRBV5-1; J gene: TRBJ2-7; clone size: once; CDR3 DNA: TGCGCCAGCAGCTTGGCCAACGGGTCCAGCTACTCCTACGAGCAGTACTTC; CDR3 protein: CASSLANGSSYSYEQYF
D gene: TRBD1; V gene: TRBV2; J gene: TRBJ2-7; clone size: -; CDR3 DNA: TGTGCCAGCAGTGAAGCGATAGGGTCCACAGGGGGCTGGTACGAGCAGTACTTC; CDR3 protein: CASSEAIGSTGGWYEQYF
D gene: -; V gene: TRBV19; J gene: TRBJ1-4; clone size: -; CDR3 DNA: TGTGCCAGTAGTATCGGGGACACCGTCGTACGGGAAAAACTGTTTTTT; CDR3 protein: CASSIGDTVVREKLFF
D gene: TRBD1; V gene: TRBV5-4; J gene: TRBJ2-3; clone size: -; CDR3 DNA: TGTGCCAGCAGCTCCGGACAGGCAGCCGATACGCAGTATTTT; CDR3 protein: CASSSGQAADTQYF
D gene: TRBD1; V gene: TRBV2; J gene: TRBJ2-7; clone size: few; CDR3 DNA: TGTGCCAGCTCCGGGACAGTCAACTACGAGCAGTACTTC; CDR3 protein: CASSGTVNYEQYF
D gene: -; V gene: TRBV19; J gene: TRBJ2-7; clone size: -; CDR3 DNA: TGTGCCAGTACCCCTGGTGAGTCTAACCACGAGCAGTACTTC; CDR3 protein: CASTPGESNHEQYF
D gene: TRBD1; V gene: TRBV7-9; J gene: TRBJ2-5; clone size: -; CDR3 DNA: TGTGCCAGCAGCCCGGACAGGGTTTCTATAATTGAGACCCAGTACTTC; CDR3 protein: CASSPDRVSIIETQYF
D gene: -; V gene: TRBV7-9; J gene: TRBJ1-1; clone size: -; CDR3 DNA: TGTGCCAGCAGACTGCAGCGGGAAGCTTTCTTT; CDR3 protein: CASRLQREAFF
D gene: -; V gene: TRBV25-1; J gene: TRBJ2-1; clone size: -; CDR3 DNA: TGTGCCAGCAGTGGTACCGGGACTCCGGGATACAATGAGCAGTTCTTC; CDR3 protein: CASSGTGTPGYNEQFF
D gene: TRBD1; V gene: TRBV2; J gene: TRBJ1-1; clone size: -; CDR3 DNA: TGTGCCAGCAGTCAGACAGGGGGAAACACTGAAGCTTTCTTT; CDR3 protein: CASSQTGGNTEAFF
D gene: TRBD2; V gene: TRBV10-1; J gene: TRBJ2-1; clone size: -; CDR3 DNA: TGCGCCAGCAGTGATTGGGGACTAGCGGGAGCCTACAATGAGCAGTTCTTC; CDR3 protein: CASSDWGLAGAYNEQFF
D gene: -; V gene: TRBV4-1; J gene: TRBJ1-2; clone size: -; CDR3 DNA: TGCGCCAGCAGCCAAGATCGGATGAGAGGGCGAACGGCTAACTATGGCTACACCTTC; CDR3 protein: CASSQDRMRGRTANYGYTF
D gene: -; V gene: TRBV7-9; J gene: TRBJ2-1; clone size: -; CDR3 DNA: TGTGCCAGCACCGGAGGGATAGCCCCCTACAATGAGCAGTTCTTC; CDR3 protein: CASTGGIAPYNEQFF
D gene: -; V gene: TRBV13; J gene: TRBJ2-2; clone size: -; CDR3 DNA: TGTGCCAGCAGCTTAGTAGGGGGTCGAGCCGGGGAGCTGTTTTTT; CDR3 protein: CASSLVGGRAGELFF
D gene: -; V gene: TRBV6-6; J gene: TRBJ2-7; clone size: -; CDR3 DNA: TGTGCCAGCAGTTACGGGCCGTCCTACGAGCAGTACTTC; CDR3 protein: CASSYGPSYEQYF
D gene: TRBD1; V gene: TRBV6-5; J gene: TRBJ2-7; clone size: few; CDR3 DNA: TGTGCCAGCAGGTCTCCCGAGACAGGGGGCAAACGGTACTTC; CDR3 protein: CASRSPETGGKRYF
D gene: TRBD1; V gene: TRBV5-1; J gene: TRBJ1-1; clone size: few; CDR3 DNA: TGCGCCAGCAGCACACCGGGACAGGGGACTGAAGCTTTCTTT; CDR3 protein: CASSTPGQGTEAFF
D gene: TRBD1; V gene: TRBV27; J gene: TRBJ2-1; clone size: -; CDR3 DNA: TGTGCCAGCAGTTTATCAAGGACAGGGCCAAATGAGCAGTTCTTC; CDR3 protein: CASSLSRTGPNEQFF